The clone carrying this T cell receptor (beta chain) was seen ten or more times. A library of TCRbeta sequences, prepared with unique molecular identifiers, was generated. TCRdb reprocessed the PCR reads with MiXCR, giving one entry per CDR3 protein. The sample holds 400,000 to 500,000 distinct CDR3 sequences, approximately 10% seen once. This record comes from a study of T-cell reconstitution after alpha-beta-depleted transplantation in children. The starting material was PBMCs from the stem cell graft donor, obtained from the stem cell graft. The receptor was derived from a human donor who donated a stem cell graft to a child with acute myeloid leukemia.

The CDR3 DNA is TGTGCCAGCAGCTCGTGGGAGGGGCAGGTCGAGCAGTACTTC. Protein sequence: CASSSWEGQVEQYF. The chain couples TRBV11-2 to TRBJ2-7; 7 bases line up with TRBD2. The V gene's germline CDR1 is SGHAT and CDR2 FQNNGV. The CDR3 is 14 residues long. Unmatched junction bases numbered 9, after V lost 4 bases and J lost 6 bases. Looking up the rest from reference TRBV11-2 and TRBJ2-7 gives the full variable domain: EAGVAQSPRYKIIEKRQSVAFWCNPISGHATLYWYQQILGQGPKLLIQFQNNGVVDDSQLPKDRFSAERLKGVDSTLKIQPAKLEDSAVYLCASSSWEGQVEQYFGPGTRLTVT.